The 7 T cell receptor beta chains in this list originate from one sample, sequenced in a study of T cells in women clearing cervical HPV infection. TCRdb's table, derived via immunoSEQ multiplex PCR, lists solely in-frame clones and lacks some. This repertoire comprises under 45,000 clones; its ten largest clones make up 4.8%. Material for sequencing was blood buffy coat. The receptor source for this set is a woman aged 18-70 years with a cervical HPV16 infection that either progressed to CIN3+ or cleared (not recorded which).

For this clone: The read gets to within 3 residues of the CDR3 end, and the germline J gene fills in the rest. The chain has TRBV6-1 and TRBJ2-7, with unresolved D. This CDR3 has 15 amino acids. V gave up 4 bases and J gave up 0 bases, with 13 bases separating them. Germline loops: CDR1 MNHNS, CDR2 SASEGT. Incomplete CDR3 DNA: TGTGCCAGCAGTGTAGGAGCGCTTAGCTCCTACGAG. Translated: CASSVGALSSYE. The CDR3 in its entirety is CASSVGALSSYEQYF.

Concerning this clone itself: The CDR3 end falls 3 residues outside the read, so it is completed with the germline J gene. J is TRBJ1-2 and V is TRBV12-5; the D gene is possibly TRBD1 (5 bases). The V end was cut by 5 bases, the J end by 7 bases, with 8 bases between. There are 11 residues in the CDR3. CDR1 LGHNT and CDR2 FRNRAP come from the germline V gene. The sequenced part of the CDR3 DNA is TGTGCTAGTGGTATCGACAGTGGC. This encodes CASGIDSG. The CDR3 in its entirety is CASGIDSGYTF.

With respect to this clone: The sequenced fragment ends 3 residues before the CDR3 boundary, so the rest is inferred from the germline J gene. V and J are TRBV5-6 and TRBJ2-3; D not certain. The germline CDR1 and CDR2 sequences are SGHDT and YYEEEE. The CDR3 sequence is 12 residues long. V gave up 1 base and J gave up 5 bases, with 5 bases separating them. The DNA read from the CDR3 is TGTGCCAGCAGCTTGCAGGTAGATACG. This gives the protein CASSLQVDT. The complete CDR3 protein is CASSLQVDTQYF.

To note about this clone: The CDR3 end is not reached by the read, which stops 3 residues before it; the germline J gene fills it in. The V call is TRBV2, the J call TRBJ1-3; possibly TRBD1 for D (5 bases). V shed 8 bases and J shed 0 bases, with 11 bases lying between them. Germline CDR1 and CDR2: SNHLY and FYNNEI. This CDR3 region has 14 residues. CDR3 loop: CASRSGGSGNTIYF. CDR3 bases read: TGTGCCAGCCGCTCGGGGGGCTCTGGAAACACC.

The covered CDR3 bases are TGTGCCAGCAGTGAAGTCCCAGGGGAAAAA. Translated, it gives CASSEVPGEK. The complete CDR3 protein is CASSEVPGEKLFF. The V call is TRBV2, the J call TRBJ1-4; D may be TRBD1 (5 bases). The read ends 3 residues before the CDR3 terminus; that terminus is restored from the germline J gene. V gave up 1 base and J gave up 8 bases, with 8 bases separating them. This CDR3 comprises 13 residues. CDR1 is SNHLY and CDR2 is FYNNEI in the germline V gene.

About this clone itself: The read is 3 residues too short to cover the CDR3 end, so that end is filled in from the germline J gene. V is TRBV5-1 and J is TRBJ1-2, with TRBD1 matching 7 bases. CDR3 length equals 15 residues. The germline CDR1 and CDR2 sequences are SGHRS and YFSETQ. Unmatched junction bases numbered 4, after V lost 2 bases and J lost 0 bases. Incomplete CDR3 DNA: TGCGCCAGCAGCTTCTCCGGGACAGCTAACTATGGC. Encoded protein: CASSFSGTANYG. The entire CDR3 sequence reads CASSFSGTANYGYTF.

Incomplete CDR3 DNA: TGTGCCAGCACCCTTAGCACAGGGGGTGGAGAGACC. It translates to CASTLSTGGGET. The full CDR3 protein is CASTLSTGGGETQYF. V and J are TRBV7-9 and TRBJ2-5, with 8 positions matching TRBD1. The read ends 3 residues shy of where the CDR3 ends; the end is completed using the germline J gene. Germline CDR1 SEHNR, CDR2 FQNEAQ (reference sequence). CDR3 size: 15 residues. V trimming: 7 bases; J trimming: 4 bases; junction bases outside the gene matches: 11. Variable domain in full (rest from reference TRBV7-9 and TRBJ2-5): DTGVSQNPRHKITKRGQNVTFRCDPISEHNRLYWYRQTLGQGPEFLTYFQNEAQLEKSRLLSDRFSAERPKGSFSTLEIQRTEQGDSAMYLCASTLSTGGGETQYFGPGTRLLVL.